The entry below describes one T cell receptor beta chain. Its antigen is unknown. The source of the sample is a study of T cells in Graves' hyperthyroidism and ophthalmopathy. Notes on the study in general: The model identified upcoming ophthalmopathy a median approximately six months ahead of onset. Blood samples included most of the expanded thyroid clonotypes exceeding 0.001.

The CDR3 has 17 residues. J gave up 4 bases and V 2 bases, and 12 bases lay outside the gene matches. Germline V gives CDR1 KGHSH, CDR2 LQKENI. Clinical symptoms, serum thyroxine and TRAb, thyroid ultrasound and orbital computed tomography were used for the diagnoses. Amplification targeted TCR beta CDR3 regions from RNA transcripts. HTBI primers were used for first-round RT-PCR of the TCR CDR3. TCRdb itself ran the multiplex PCR reads through MiXCR, one entry per CDR3 protein. The profile shows some 210,000 distinct CDR3 sequences, 17% of them singletons. The sequencing input was blood. The origin of this receptor is a man aged 50-60 years with Graves' hyperthyroidism. V gene TRBV18 combines with J gene TRBJ1-1; 8 bases match TRBD1. CDR3 nucleotide sequence: TGTGCCAGCTCACCATCCGTGCAGGGGGCGATTGGCACTGAAGCTTTCTTT. It encodes CASSPSVQGAIGTEAFF.